This TCR beta chain originates from a study of shared clonotypes between healthy human individuals (dated by TCRdb to 2020 to 2022). About the investigation overall: A couple of women and a few men aged 18 to 49 years were included in the cohort. For each donor, three plates each were used for CD4 naive and CD4 memory, two plates were used for CD8 naive, and one plate was used for CD8 memory. To estimate repertoire size and how much clonotype sharing occurs between individuals, the study deeply sequenced the blood TCR repertoires of five healthy adults. Different laboratories and diverse techniques were used to prepare libraries and sequence TCR repertoires, to increase sequencing depth and limit assay-specific biases. Per donor, leukapheresis produced somewhere between about 0.8 and 9.5 billion PBMCs. Overall study outcomes, separate from this receptor: Because the study included a small number of donors, the genetic and exposure-history diversity represented was limited. Naive subsets generally had larger estimated clonotype richness than memory subsets. Pairwise subsampling led to the expectation that sequencing depth would affect the degree of clonotype sharing among donors. When a few donors were compared, the shared fraction of clonotypes was 5% to 6.5% for naive CD4, approximately 3.3% for naive CD8, more than 2% for memory CD4, and under 0.5% for memory CD8. Sampling was limited to blood, and TCR repertoires in tissue likely differ from TCR repertoires in blood. Compared with non-shared clonotypes, clonotypes shared by all four sorted-subset donors had higher generation probabilities. Incomplete sequencing was indicated by rarefaction of sorted-subset datasets, despite the large sequencing depth.

Using the deep immunoSEQ assay, multiplex PCR amplified TCR CDR3 regions from genomic DNA. For each cell subset, the extracted genomic DNA was distributed evenly across all wells of several immunoSEQ 96-well plates, and each plate served as one replicate. For sorted subsets, around 200 ng genomic DNA, equal to 30,000 or so T cell genomes, was loaded into each replicate PCR. The purified libraries were quantified using a Qubit 3.0 fluorometer, sized with a Bioanalyzer 2100, and then quantified again using the KAPA Library Quantification kit. Every immunoSEQ 96-well plate was sequenced on a dedicated single-read 150-cycle Illumina NextSeq 550 flow cell. Per the source publication's procedure: Because the immunoSEQ output held only junctional sequences and lacked quality scores, the filtering could not match the filtering applied to full-length reads. To assign V/J genes and CDR3, sequences were annotated against IMGT germline references using PyIR, a Python wrapper for IgBLAST v1.9. Reads were removed for weak V/J assignments (E-value above 1e-6), missing CDR3, stop codons, out-of-frame junctions, or ambiguous translated residues. V3J clonotypes were defined by identical inferred V gene, J gene, and CDR3 amino acid sequence. Percentage overlap between repertoires was computed as shared unique clonotypes divided by the size of the smaller repertoire. Three approaches were used to assess repertoire richness: RTK rarefaction, the Chao1 estimator, and Recon v2.1 estimates of unobserved clonotypes. Generation probabilities for all TCRbeta clonotypes obtained by the gDNA method from a handful of donors were computed using OLGA. In TCRdb, the immuneACCESS table is reduced to in-frame sequences with V and J assigned. These tables do not hold every clone; where another copy was compared, an unresolved V gene accounts for under half, and the others remain unexplained. V, J and clone size reflect that table, while D and trimming were determined from the DNA. The sample yields about 680,000 clones; 74% were counted once. The ten most abundant clones make up over 1.5% of the sample.

Healthy HIV-negative adults with no recently reported acute infections or vaccinations were included as donors. Every donor was a Caucasian adult living in Nashville, Tennessee, USA. CD4+ T cells were enriched through magnetic negative selection, after which naive cells were positively selected on CD45RA and the remaining negative fraction served as the memory subset. Blood was collected by leukapheresis, and PBMCs were isolated by Ficoll-Histopaque density gradient centrifugation and then cryopreserved in liquid nitrogen vapor phase. Analytical flow cytometry was used to check the purity and quantity of every magnetically sorted T cell population. From each sorted fraction, genomic DNA was isolated and quantified by UV absorbance on a Nanodrop 2000c. In regard to this clone: Its antigen is unknown. Per-base quality was not reported, and no clone a single base away is much larger than it.

Measured from the cysteine to the phenylalanine, the CDR3 is 14 residues long. Solely the CDR3 DNA is kept, with 42 bases framed from the first base. V loses 5 bases of germline sequence and J loses 1 base, and the interval between the two ends is 9 bases. Via the germline V gene, CDR1 is WSHSY and CDR2 SAAADI. Material for sequencing was memory CD4+ T cells sorted from blood. The sample's cell subset or site, from its label and the paper: CD45RA-negative fraction. The rearrangement combines TRBV10-2 with TRBJ1-3; the D gene identity is not certain. This receptor was obtained from a woman aged 25 to 45 in good health. The CDR3 amino acid sequence is: CASSLPGSGNTIYF. The DNA reads TGCGCCAGCAGTCTGCCCGGGTCTGGAAACACCATATATTTT.